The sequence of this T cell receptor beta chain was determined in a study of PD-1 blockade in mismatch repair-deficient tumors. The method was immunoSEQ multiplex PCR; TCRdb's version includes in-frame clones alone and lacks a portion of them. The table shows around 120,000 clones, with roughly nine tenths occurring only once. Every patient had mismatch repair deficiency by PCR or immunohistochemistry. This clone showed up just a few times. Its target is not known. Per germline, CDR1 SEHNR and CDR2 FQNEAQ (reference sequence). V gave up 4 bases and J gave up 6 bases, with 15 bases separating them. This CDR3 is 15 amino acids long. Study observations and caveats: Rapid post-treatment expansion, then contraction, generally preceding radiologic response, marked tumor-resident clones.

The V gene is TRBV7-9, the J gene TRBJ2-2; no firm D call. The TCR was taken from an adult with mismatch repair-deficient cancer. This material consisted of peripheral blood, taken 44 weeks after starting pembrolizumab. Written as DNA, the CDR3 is TGTGCCAGCAGCTATCAGAGTATCGACCCCGGGGAGCTGTTTTTT. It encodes CASSYQSIDPGELFF.